What follows is one T cell receptor (beta chain) and its context. The sample is drawn from a study of patients and donors after allogeneic stem cell transplantation. From the RT-PCR reads, TCRdb called clonotypes with MiXCR, one entry per CDR3 protein. The sample has 390,000 or so distinct CDR3 sequences, more than 15% seen once. This clonotype originated in a human donor who was either an allogeneic HSCT recipient or a stem cell or donor lymphocyte infusion donor (not recorded which). It is not recorded whose cells these are; they may come from a transplant donor. Sequencing was performed on blood, either unsorted or a sorted T cell fraction (not recorded which).

CDR3 DNA sequence: TGCGCCAGCAGCCTTCCCCAGGGTAGCGGGGCCAACGTCCTGACTTTC. Protein: CASSLPQGSGANVLTF. The V call is TRBV5-1, the J call TRBJ2-6; maybe TRBD1 (5 bases). The CDR3 extends over 16 amino acids. V was pared by 4 bases and J by 4 bases, with 15 bases between. Germline loops: CDR1 SGHRS, CDR2 YFSETQ.